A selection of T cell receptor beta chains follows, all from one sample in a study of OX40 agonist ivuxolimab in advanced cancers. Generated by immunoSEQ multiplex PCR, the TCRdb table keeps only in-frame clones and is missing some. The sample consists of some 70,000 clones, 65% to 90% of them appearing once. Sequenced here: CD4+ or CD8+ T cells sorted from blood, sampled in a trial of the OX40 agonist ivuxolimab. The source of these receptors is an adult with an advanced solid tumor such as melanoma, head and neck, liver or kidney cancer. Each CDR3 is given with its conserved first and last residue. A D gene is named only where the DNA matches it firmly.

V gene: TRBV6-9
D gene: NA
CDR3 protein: CASSYGGSTEAFF

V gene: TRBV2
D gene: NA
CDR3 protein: CASRPPQGSYGYTF

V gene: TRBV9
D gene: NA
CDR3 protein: CASSVRALQDTQYF

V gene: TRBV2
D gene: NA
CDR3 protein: CASSSYMSNQPQHF

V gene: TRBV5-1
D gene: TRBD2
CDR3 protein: CASSSWTGLAGGPRNEQFF

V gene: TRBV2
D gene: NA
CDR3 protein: CASSEGGVQEKLFF

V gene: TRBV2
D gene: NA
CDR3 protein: CASSLSNTEAFF

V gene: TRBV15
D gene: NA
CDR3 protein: CATSRDSAGANEKLFF

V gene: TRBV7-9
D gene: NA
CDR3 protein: CASSLELRGNAEQYF

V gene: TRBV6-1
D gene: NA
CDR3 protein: CASSGNTPGLGGTQYF

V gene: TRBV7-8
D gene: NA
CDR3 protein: CASSQGTGRNTGELFF

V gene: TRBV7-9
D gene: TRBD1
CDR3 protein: CASSPRDRADYEQFF

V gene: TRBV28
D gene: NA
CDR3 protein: CASTGNTEAFF

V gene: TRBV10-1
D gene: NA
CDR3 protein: CASSESTTLREKLFF

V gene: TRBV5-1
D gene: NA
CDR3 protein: CASSLELPGGLQPPFSFHGYTF

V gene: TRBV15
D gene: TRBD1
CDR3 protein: CATSNEGQRQETQYF

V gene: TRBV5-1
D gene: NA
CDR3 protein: CASSSQGASGGNTIYF

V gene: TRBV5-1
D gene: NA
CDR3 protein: CASSPDGRGRYEQYF

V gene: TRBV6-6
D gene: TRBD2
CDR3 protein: CASARLAGGKTGELFF

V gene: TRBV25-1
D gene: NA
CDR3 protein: CASSGDAETQYF

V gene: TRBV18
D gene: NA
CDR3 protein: CASSRLGQGNTGELFF

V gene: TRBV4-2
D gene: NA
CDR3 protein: CASSQDAAQTWEKLFF

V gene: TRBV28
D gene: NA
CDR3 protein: CASLVSDYRDPLNYGYTF

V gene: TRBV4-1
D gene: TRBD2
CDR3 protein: CASSQGWEGDEQYF

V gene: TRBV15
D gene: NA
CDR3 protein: CATSRDRGAGTEAFF

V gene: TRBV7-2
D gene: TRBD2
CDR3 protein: CASSYGTSGGLETQYF

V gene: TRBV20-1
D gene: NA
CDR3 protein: CSAQRNTQYF

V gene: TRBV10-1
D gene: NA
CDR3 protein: CASSESFDIEQFF

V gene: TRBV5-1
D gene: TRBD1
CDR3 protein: CASSLGGMTGMAPLHF

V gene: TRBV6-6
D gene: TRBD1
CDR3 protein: CASLTGNYGYTF

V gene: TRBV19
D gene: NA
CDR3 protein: CASRIREGTAEQYF

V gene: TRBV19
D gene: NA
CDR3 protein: CANSIGPGSGYEQYF

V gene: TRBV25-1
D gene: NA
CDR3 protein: CASSESREDTEAFF

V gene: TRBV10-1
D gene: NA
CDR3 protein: CASSESRQKETQYF

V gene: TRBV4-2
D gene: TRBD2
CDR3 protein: CASSQETSGGDTQYF

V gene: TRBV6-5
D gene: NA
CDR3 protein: CASTPADSNYGYTF

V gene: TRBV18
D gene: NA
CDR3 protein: CASSPGEEQYF

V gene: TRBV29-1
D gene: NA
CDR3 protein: CSVERQARLFF

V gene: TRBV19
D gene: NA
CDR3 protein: CASSTGVRGTDTQYF

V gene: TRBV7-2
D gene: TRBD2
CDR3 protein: CASSPSGLAGGTGELFF

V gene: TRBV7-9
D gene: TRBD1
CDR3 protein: CASSLLGTANTEAFF

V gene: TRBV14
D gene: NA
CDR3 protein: CASSQGGGNQPQHF

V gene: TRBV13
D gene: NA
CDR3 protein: CASSLRGRRDSYEQYF

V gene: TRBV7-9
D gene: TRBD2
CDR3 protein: CASSSGLAYEQYF

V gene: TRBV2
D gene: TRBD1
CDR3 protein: CASSLTGTALRGANVLTF

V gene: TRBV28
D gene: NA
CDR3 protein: CASRIGGGYTF

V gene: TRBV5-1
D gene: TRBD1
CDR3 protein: CASSLAGTGGSDTQYF

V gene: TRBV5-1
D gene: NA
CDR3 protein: CASSFRQGGQETQYF

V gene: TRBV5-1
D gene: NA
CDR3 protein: CASSLVSVNEKLFF

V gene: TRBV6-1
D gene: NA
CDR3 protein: CASSEALLNIQYF

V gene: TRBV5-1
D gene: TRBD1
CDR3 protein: CASSRGQGGYEQYF

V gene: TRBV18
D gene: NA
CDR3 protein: CASSPGQVVAYEQYF